This T cell receptor beta chain was recorded in a study of cytomegalovirus exposure and HLA in healthy donors. As concerns this clone: The antigen remains unidentified.

In the PCR, 60 Vbeta and 13 Jbeta primers were used. Clones were sequenced by immunoSEQ multiplex PCR, and TCRdb holds only the in-frame ones, with some missing. This sample carries under 200,000 clones, over 60% of them seen once, and the ten largest clones take 3.1%. Broader study findings: It was reported that the classifier diagnosed cytomegalovirus status with high specificity and sensitivity in both the original and validation cohorts. CMV serostatus was the only immune exposure information that was available.

The source is a woman aged 40 to 50 in good health and CMV-seronegative. Sequences were obtained from PBMCs.

In DNA, the CDR3 is TGTGCCAGCAGCTTTACAGGGGTGAACACTGAAGCTTTCTTT. This encodes CASSFTGVNTEAFF. The rearrangement uses TRBV7-6 and TRBJ1-1; 7 bases fit TRBD1. The germline V gene encodes CDR1 SGHVS and CDR2 FNYEAQ. The trim removed 3 bases at V and 0 bases at J, leaving 1 base unmatched. The CDR3 is 14 amino acids.